This TCR beta chain was captured in a study of blood T cell repertoires in COVID-19. Original handling: Reference gene primer amplification yielded estimated nucleated cell counts. The data were produced by immunoSEQ multiplex PCR, yet TCRdb's version contains in-frame clones alone and is incomplete. The D gene and trimming were derived from the DNA, and the V and J assignments and clone size from that table. The sample lists a few hundred thousand clones; 75% to 90% were seen once. J lost 2 bases, V lost 3 bases, and 3 bases had no gene match. The CDR3 sequence is 15 residues long. From germline, CDR1 is MNHEY and CDR2 SMNVEV (reference sequence).

Sequences were obtained from peripheral blood. V and J are TRBV27 and TRBJ2-2; 7 bases are shared with TRBD1. This TCR was sampled from a woman younger than 45 with COVID-19, enrolled during active disease. CDR3 in DNA: TGTGCCAGCAGTTTCGGGACAGCAAACACCGGGGAGCTGTTTTTT. It encodes CASSFGTANTGELFF.